This T cell receptor beta chain is from a study of shared clonotypes between healthy human individuals. Study-wide background: A few men and a couple of women, aged 18 to 49, were donors.

Profiled with immunoSEQ multiplex PCR; TCRdb holds only in-frame clones, not every one. The sample has a few million clones, roughly 95% seen once. J lost 5 bases, V lost 0 bases, and 8 bases had no gene match. The germline gives CDR1 SGHDN, CDR2 FVKESK. The CDR3 has 16 residues. Naive-designated CD8 cells lacked CD45RO, were positively enriched for CCR7, and omitted terminally differentiated effector memory CD45RA+ cells. Sequencing was performed on naive CD8+ T cells from PBMCs. V gene TRBV14 combines with J gene TRBJ1-2; 8 bases align to TRBD1. This clonotype originated in a man aged 18 to 35 in good health. Some clones in this sample may be carry-over from other donors' samples. The CDR3 here is CASSQDGRDRIYGYTF. The DNA of the CDR3 is TGTGCCAGCAGCCAAGATGGGAGGGACAGGATTTATGGCTACACCTTC.